The sequence of this T cell receptor beta chain was determined in a study of cytomegalovirus exposure and HLA in healthy donors. Study overall: Findings of an earlier analysis included some 110 million unique TCR beta sequences from some 200 million T cells. Points from the study as a whole: As was reported, the classifier diagnosed cytomegalovirus status with high specificity and sensitivity. Relative to the approximately 700-donor mean, N-insertions were reportedly fewer in an Asian-associated ancestry cluster in a later analysis. A missense variant in DCLRE1C was later tied to TCR beta V- and J-gene trimming.

This clone occurred once. Its matching antigen is unknown. With 60 Vbeta and 13 Jbeta primers, the PCR was carried out. Clones were sequenced by immunoSEQ multiplex PCR, and TCRdb holds only the in-frame ones, with some missing. Of roughly 180,000 clones in the sample, less than 80% were seen once. The germline V gene has CDR1 KGHSH and CDR2 LQKENI. The CDR3 extends over 16 amino acids. Trimming took off 0 bases at V and 3 bases at J, with 14 bases between the two ends. Material for sequencing was PBMCs. This clonotype originated in a man younger than 30 in good health and CMV-seronegative. The rearrangement joins TRBV18 to TRBJ1-1; D call uncertain. The CDR3 reads CASSPPFGSSYTEAFF. The CDR3 DNA reads as TGTGCCAGCTCACCACCGTTCGGGTCCTCCTACACTGAAGCTTTCTTT.